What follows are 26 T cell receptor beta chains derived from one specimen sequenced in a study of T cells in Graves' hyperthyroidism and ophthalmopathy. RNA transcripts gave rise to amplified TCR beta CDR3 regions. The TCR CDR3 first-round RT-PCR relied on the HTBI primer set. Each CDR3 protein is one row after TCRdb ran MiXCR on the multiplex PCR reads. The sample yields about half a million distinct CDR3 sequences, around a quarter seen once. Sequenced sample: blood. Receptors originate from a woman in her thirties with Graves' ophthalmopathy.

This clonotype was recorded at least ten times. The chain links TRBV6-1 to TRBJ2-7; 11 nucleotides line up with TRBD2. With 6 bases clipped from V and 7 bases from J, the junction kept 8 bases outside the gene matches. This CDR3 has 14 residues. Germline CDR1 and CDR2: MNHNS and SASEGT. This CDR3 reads CASSKSSGGPEQYF. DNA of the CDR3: TGTGCCAGCAGCAAATCTAGCGGGGGGCCGGAGCAGTACTTC.

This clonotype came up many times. The CDR3 region is CASSARADRSHGYTF. CDR3 coding DNA: TGTGCCAGCAGCGCCAGGGCGGACAGATCCCATGGCTACACCTTC. The chain combines TRBV9 with TRBJ1-2; perhaps TRBD1 as D (6 bases). Germline V CDR1 and CDR2: SGDLS, YYNGEE. Trimming removed 3 bases at V and 6 bases at J, with 18 bases between. This CDR3 is 15 amino acids long.

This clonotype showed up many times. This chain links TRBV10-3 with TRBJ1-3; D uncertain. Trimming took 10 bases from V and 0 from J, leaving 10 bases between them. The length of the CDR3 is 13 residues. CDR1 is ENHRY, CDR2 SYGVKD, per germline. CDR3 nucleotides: TGTGCCACCTCGATCTACTCTGGAAACACCATATATTTT. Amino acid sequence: CATSIYSGNTIYF.

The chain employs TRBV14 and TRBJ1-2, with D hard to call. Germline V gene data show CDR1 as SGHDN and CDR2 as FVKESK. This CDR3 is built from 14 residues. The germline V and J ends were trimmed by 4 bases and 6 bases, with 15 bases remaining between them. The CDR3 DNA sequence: TGTGCCAGCAGCCTGGACCCCAGTCGGAATGGCTACACCTTC. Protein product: CASSLDPSRNGYTF.

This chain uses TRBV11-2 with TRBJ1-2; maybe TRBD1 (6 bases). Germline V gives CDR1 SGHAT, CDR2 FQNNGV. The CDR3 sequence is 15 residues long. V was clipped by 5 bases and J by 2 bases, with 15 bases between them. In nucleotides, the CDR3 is TGTGCCAGCAGCCCGCTGGGGGGGCGAAACTATGGCTACACCTTC. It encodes CASSPLGGRNYGYTF.

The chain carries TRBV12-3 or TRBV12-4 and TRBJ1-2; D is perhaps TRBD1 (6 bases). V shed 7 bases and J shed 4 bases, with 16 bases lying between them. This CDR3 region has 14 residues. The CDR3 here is CASTFRGGVYGYTF. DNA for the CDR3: TGTGCCAGCACCTTTAGAGGGGGGGTCTATGGCTACACCTTC.

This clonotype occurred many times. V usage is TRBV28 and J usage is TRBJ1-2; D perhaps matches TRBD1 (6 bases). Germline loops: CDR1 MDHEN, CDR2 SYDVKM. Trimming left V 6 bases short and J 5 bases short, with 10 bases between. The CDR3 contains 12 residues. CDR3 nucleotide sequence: TGTGCCAGCAGACCTACAGGGTATGGCTACACCTTC. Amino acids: CASRPTGYGYTF.

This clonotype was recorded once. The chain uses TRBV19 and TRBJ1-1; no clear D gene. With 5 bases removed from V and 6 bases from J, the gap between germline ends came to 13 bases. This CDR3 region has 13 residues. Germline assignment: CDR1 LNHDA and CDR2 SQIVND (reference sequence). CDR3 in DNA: TGTGCCAGTAGTCGAAAGGGAAGGGCTGAAGCTTTCTTT. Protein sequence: CASSRKGRAEAFF.

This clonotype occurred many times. CDR3 DNA sequence: TGTGCCAGCAGCGAACTGGCCCAGGGTGCCACCGGGGAGCTGTTTTTT. Translating gives CASSELAQGATGELFF. This rearrangement joins TRBV6-1 to TRBJ2-2; perhaps TRBD1 as D (5 bases). This CDR3 is built from 16 residues. Trimming cost V 6 bases and J 4 bases, with 18 bases left between them. Germline CDR1 is MNHNS and CDR2 is SASEGT.

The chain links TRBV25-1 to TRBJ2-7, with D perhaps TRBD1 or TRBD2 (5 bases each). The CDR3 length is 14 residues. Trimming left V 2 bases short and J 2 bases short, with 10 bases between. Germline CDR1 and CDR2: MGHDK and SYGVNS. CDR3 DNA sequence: TGTGCCAGCAGTGAACGGGACCGACCCTACGAGCAGTACTTC. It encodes CASSERDRPYEQYF.

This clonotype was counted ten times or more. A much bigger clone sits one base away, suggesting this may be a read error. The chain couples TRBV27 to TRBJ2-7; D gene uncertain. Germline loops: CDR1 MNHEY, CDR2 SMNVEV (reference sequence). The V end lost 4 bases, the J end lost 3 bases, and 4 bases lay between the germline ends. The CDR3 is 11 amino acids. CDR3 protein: CASSYIYEQYF. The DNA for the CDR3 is TGTGCCAGCAGTTACATCTACGAGCAGTACTTC.

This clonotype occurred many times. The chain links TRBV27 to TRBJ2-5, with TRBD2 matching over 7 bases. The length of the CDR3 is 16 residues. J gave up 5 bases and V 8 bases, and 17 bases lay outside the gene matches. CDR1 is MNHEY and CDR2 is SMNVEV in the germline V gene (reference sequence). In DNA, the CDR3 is TGTGCCAGCCGCCGTGGAGGGACGGACGGGAGGGAGACCCAGTACTTC. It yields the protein CASRRGGTDGRETQYF.

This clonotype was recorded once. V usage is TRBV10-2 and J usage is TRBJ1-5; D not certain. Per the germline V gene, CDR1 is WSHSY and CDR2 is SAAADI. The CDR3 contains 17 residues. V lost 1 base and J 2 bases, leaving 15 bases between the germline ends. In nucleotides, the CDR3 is TGCGCCAGCAGTGAGTTGTTCAGCCGGGTAGGCAATCAGCCCCAGCATTTT. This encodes CASSELFSRVGNQPQHF.

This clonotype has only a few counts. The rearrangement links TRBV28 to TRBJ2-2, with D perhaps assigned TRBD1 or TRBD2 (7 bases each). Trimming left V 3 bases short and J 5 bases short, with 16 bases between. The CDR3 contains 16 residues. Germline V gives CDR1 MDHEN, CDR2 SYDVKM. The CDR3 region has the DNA TGTGCCAGCAGTTTTGGGGAGGGGGCAGGAACCGGGGAGCTGTTTTTT. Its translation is CASSFGEGAGTGELFF.

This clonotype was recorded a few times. CDR3 DNA sequence: TGTGCCAGCAGTTTATGGCCGTCGGGCAGCTCCTACGAGCAGTACTTC. The encoded protein is CASSLWPSGSSYEQYF. This chain connects TRBV28 to TRBJ2-7; D not certain. The germline V and J ends were trimmed by 0 bases and 0 bases, with 12 bases remaining between them. CDR3 length: 16 amino acids. CDR1 is MDHEN, CDR2 SYDVKM, per germline.

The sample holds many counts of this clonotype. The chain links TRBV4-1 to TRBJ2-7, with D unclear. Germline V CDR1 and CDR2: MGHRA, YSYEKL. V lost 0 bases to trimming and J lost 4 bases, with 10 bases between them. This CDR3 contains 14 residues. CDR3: CASSQEGHPYEQYF. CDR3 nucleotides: TGCGCCAGCAGCCAAGAAGGGCACCCGTACGAGCAGTACTTC.

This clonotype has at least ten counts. CDR3 DNA: TGTGCCACTGGGACAGGGGCTGACTATGGCTACACCTTC. Amino acids: CATGTGADYGYTF. The chain employs TRBV7-2 and TRBJ1-2; 10 bases fit TRBD1. This CDR3 contains 13 residues. The J segment lost 3 bases and the V segment lost 10 bases, leaving 5 bases of the junction unmatched. Germline V gene sequence: CDR1 SGHTA, CDR2 FQGNSA.

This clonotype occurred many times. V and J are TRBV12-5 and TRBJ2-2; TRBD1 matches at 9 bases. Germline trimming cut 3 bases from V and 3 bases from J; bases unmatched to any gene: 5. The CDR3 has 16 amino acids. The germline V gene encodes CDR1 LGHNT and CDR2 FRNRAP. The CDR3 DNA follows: TGTGCTAGTGGTTTCTCGACAGGGGGGCACACCGGGGAGCTGTTTTTT. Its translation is CASGFSTGGHTGELFF.

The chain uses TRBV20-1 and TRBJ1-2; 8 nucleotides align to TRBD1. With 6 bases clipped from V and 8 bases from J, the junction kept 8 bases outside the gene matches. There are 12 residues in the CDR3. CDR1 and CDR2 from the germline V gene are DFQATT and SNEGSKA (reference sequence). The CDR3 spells CSANGQGGGYTF. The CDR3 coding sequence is TGCAGTGCCAACGGACAGGGAGGAGGCTACACCTTC.

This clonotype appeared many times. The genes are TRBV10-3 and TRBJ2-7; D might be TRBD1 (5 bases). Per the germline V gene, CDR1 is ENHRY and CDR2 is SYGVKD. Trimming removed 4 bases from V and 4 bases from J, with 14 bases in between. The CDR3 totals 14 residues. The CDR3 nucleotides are TGTGCCATCAGTGGGGGCGACAAGCCTTACGAGCAGTACTTC. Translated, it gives CAISGGDKPYEQYF.

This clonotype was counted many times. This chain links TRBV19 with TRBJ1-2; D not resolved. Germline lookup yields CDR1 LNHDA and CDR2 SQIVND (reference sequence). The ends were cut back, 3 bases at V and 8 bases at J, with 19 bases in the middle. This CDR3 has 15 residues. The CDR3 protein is CASSIPGRARSGYTF. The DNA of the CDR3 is TGTGCCAGTAGTATCCCCGGTAGGGCTCGGAGCGGCTACACCTTC. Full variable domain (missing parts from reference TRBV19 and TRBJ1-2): DGGITQSPKYLFRKEGQNVTLSCEQNLNHDAMYWYRQDPGQGLRLIYYSQIVNDFQKGDIAEGYSVSREKKESFPLTVTSAQKNPTAFYLCASSIPGRARSGYTFGSGTRLTVV.

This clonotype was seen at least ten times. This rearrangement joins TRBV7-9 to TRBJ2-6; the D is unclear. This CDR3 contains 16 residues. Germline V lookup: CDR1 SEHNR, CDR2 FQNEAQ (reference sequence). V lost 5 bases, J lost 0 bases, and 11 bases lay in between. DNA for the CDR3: TGTGCCAGCAGCGTACCTGAAGTCTCTGGGGCCAACGTCCTGACTTTC. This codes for CASSVPEVSGANVLTF. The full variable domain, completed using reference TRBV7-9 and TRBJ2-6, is DTGVSQNPRHKITKRGQNVTFRCDPISEHNRLYWYRQTLGQGPEFLTYFQNEAQLEKSRLLSDRFSAERPKGSFSTLEIQRTEQGDSAMYLCASSVPEVSGANVLTFGAGSRLTVL.

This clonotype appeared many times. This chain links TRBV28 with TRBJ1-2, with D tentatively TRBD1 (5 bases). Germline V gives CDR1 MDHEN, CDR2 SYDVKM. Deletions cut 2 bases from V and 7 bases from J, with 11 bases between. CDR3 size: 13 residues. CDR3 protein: CASSLAGRSGYTF. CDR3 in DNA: TGTGCCAGCAGTTTAGCAGGGAGGTCTGGCTACACCTTC.

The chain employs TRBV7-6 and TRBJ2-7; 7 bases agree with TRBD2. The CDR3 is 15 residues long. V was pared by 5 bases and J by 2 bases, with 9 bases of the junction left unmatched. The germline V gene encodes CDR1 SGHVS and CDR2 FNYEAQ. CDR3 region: CASSGASGDAYEQYF. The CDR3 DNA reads TGTGCCAGCAGCGGCGCTAGCGGAGACGCCTACGAGCAGTACTTC.

The CDR3 reads CASTSVGEAFF. CDR3 bases: TGTGCCTCCACCAGCGTAGGTGAAGCTTTCTTT. The chain has TRBV6-2 or TRBV6-3 and TRBJ1-1; D not certain. Per the germline V gene, CDR1 is MNHEY and CDR2 is SVGEGT. The V gene lost 11 bases and the J gene lost 7 bases, with 14 bases spanning the gap. This CDR3 region has 11 residues.

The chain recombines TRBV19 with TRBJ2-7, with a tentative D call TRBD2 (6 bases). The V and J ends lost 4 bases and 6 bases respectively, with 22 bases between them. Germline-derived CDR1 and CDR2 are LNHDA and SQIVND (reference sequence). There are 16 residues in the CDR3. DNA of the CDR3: TGTGCCAGTAGTACTACCGGGCGTGGGACTCGGGGCGAGCAGTACTTC. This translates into CASSTTGRGTRGEQYF.